This entry concerns a single T cell receptor beta chain. These data are taken from a study of cytomegalovirus exposure and HLA in healthy donors. PCR involved 60 Vbeta and 13 Jbeta primers. The data were produced by immunoSEQ multiplex PCR, yet TCRdb's version contains in-frame clones alone and is incomplete. The sample yields around 150,000 clones, 70% to 85% seen once. The germline V gene has CDR1 KGHSH and CDR2 LQKENI. The ends lost 5 bases at V and 2 bases at J; junction bases unmatched: 2. The CDR3 extends over 13 amino acids. The donors were healthy bone marrow donors. The sequence came from a man in his fifties in good health and CMV-seropositive. Source material: PBMCs. V usage is TRBV18 and J usage is TRBJ1-1; the match to TRBD1 covers 7 bases. Here the CDR3 DNA reads TGTGCCAGCTCAAGGGACAGAAACACTGAAGCTTTCTTT. Translation gives CASSRDRNTEAFF. Full variable domain (missing parts from reference TRBV18 and TRBJ1-1): NAGVMQNPRHLVRRRGQEARLRCSPMKGHSHVYWYRQLPEEGLKFMVYLQKENIIDESGMPKERFSAEFPKEGPSILRIQQVVRGDSAAYFCASSRDRNTEAFFGQGTRLTVV.